The 23 T cell receptor beta chains listed next were all sequenced from one sample in a study of CD8 T cells in ankylosing spondylitis. TCRdb re-called the 5' RACE reads with MiXCR, one entry per CDR3 protein. This table holds 200,000 to 300,000 distinct CDR3 sequences, 8.6% found once. The sequencing input was blood, either unsorted or a sorted T cell fraction (not recorded which). These receptors originate from a male donor with ankylosing spondylitis or in good health (not recorded which).

This clonotype was detected ten times or more. V is TRBV5-1 and J is TRBJ2-7; D unclear. The CDR3 is 13 amino acids. Germline CDR1 SGHRS, CDR2 YFSETQ. V was clipped by 5 bases and J by 5 bases, with 14 bases between them. The chain's CDR3 is CASSIPMDDEQYF. In nucleotides, the CDR3 is TGCGCCAGCAGTATTCCGATGGACGACGAGCAGTACTTC. Full variable domain (outside the CDR3, taken from reference TRBV5-1 and TRBJ2-7): KAGVTQTPRYLIKTRGQQVTLSCSPISGHRSVSWYQQTPGQGLQFLFEYFSETQRNKGNFPGRFSGRQFSNSRSEMNVSTLELGDSALYLCASSIPMDDEQYFGPGTRLTVT.

The table lists this clonotype with many counts. The gene calls are TRBV7-9 and TRBJ1-1; 7 bases are shared with TRBD1. This CDR3 contains 14 residues. V lost 2 bases to trimming and J lost 3 bases; unmatched junction nucleotides: 3. Germline values: CDR1 SEHNR, CDR2 FQNEAQ (reference sequence). The CDR3 DNA reads TGTGCCAGCAGCTTACAGGGGGTGGACACTGAAGCTTTCTTT. It yields the protein CASSLQGVDTEAFF. Supplemented by reference TRBV7-9 and TRBJ1-1, the full variable domain reads DTGVSQNPRHKITKRGQNVTFRCDPISEHNRLYWYRQTLGQGPEFLTYFQNEAQLEKSRLLSDRFSAERPKGSFSTLEIQRTEQGDSAMYLCASSLQGVDTEAFFGQGTRLTVV.

This clonotype was detected ten times or more. The rearrangement joins TRBV7-2 to TRBJ2-2, with 8 bases fitting TRBD1. CDR1 SGHTA and CDR2 FQGNSA come from the germline V gene. The CDR3 is 17 amino acids. J was trimmed by 6 bases and V by 2 bases; bases with no gene match: 11. The CDR3 region has the DNA TGTGCCAGCAGCTTACCGCGATACAGGGGGGAAGCCGGGGAGCTGTTTTTT. Its translation is CASSLPRYRGEAGELFF.

Many counts were recorded for this clonotype. The chain employs TRBV5-1 and TRBJ2-5; 9 bases align to TRBD1. This CDR3 is 15 amino acids long. Germline V gene data show CDR1 as SGHRS and CDR2 as YFSETQ. V was pared by 4 bases and J by 5 bases, with 9 bases of the junction left unmatched. In nucleotides, the CDR3 is TGCGCCAGCAGCAAAGGACAGGGGCTCGGGGAGACCCAGTACTTC. As protein: CASSKGQGLGETQYF.

This clonotype was seen at least ten times. The chain links TRBV20-1 to TRBJ2-1, with 13 bases that match TRBD2. The CDR3 is 15 residues long. The trim removed 1 base at V and 6 bases at J, leaving 3 bases unmatched. Looked up from germline, CDR1 is DFQATT and CDR2 is SNEGSKA (reference sequence). Here the CDR3 DNA reads TGCAGTGCTAGAGGTACTAGCGGGAGGGGCAATGAGCAGTTCTTC. It yields the protein CSARGTSGRGNEQFF.

This clonotype was seen repeatedly, ten times or more. This rearrangement joins TRBV14 to TRBJ2-3; D possibly corresponds to TRBD2 (6 bases). Germline CDR1 and CDR2: SGHDN and FVKESK. The V end was cut by 4 bases, the J end by 3 bases, with 20 bases between. There are 17 residues in the CDR3. CDR3 loop: CASSPHRDLRATDTQYF. The DNA of the CDR3 is TGTGCCAGCAGCCCCCACCGGGACTTACGTGCAACAGATACGCAGTATTTT.

This clonotype appeared many times. The rearrangement joins TRBV27 to TRBJ2-1, with D unresolved. The CDR3 spans 13 residues. The germline CDR1 and CDR2 sequences are MNHEY and SMNVEV (reference sequence). Trimming pared 3 bases from V and 6 bases from J, leaving 9 bases between. Here the CDR3 reads CASSFDISNEQFF. CDR3 sequence (DNA): TGTGCCAGCAGTTTCGACATCAGCAATGAGCAGTTCTTC.

The V and J genes are TRBV7-2 and TRBJ2-7; possibly TRBD1 for D (5 bases). Germline assignment: CDR1 SGHTA and CDR2 FQGNSA. Between the trimmed V and J ends, which lost 2 bases and 5 bases, there was a span of 10 bases. The CDR3 extends over 13 amino acids. The CDR3 is CASSLIIGDEQYF. Written as DNA, the CDR3 is TGTGCCAGCAGCTTAATTATAGGGGACGAGCAGTACTTC.

This clonotype came up many times. The chain recombines TRBV2 with TRBJ2-5; perhaps TRBD2 as D (6 bases). Germline assignment: CDR1 SNHLY and CDR2 FYNNEI. CDR3 length: 17 residues. V lost 0 bases and J lost 2, with 16 bases in between. CDR3: CASSEARVGLRQETQYF. CDR3 sequence (DNA): TGTGCCAGCAGTGAAGCTCGAGTGGGACTCCGACAAGAGACCCAGTACTTC.

This clonotype showed up many times. The V call is TRBV7-9, the J call TRBJ1-4; D perhaps matches TRBD1 (5 bases). The V end was cut by 2 bases, the J end by 7 bases, with 11 bases between. This CDR3 region has 14 residues. From germline, CDR1 is SEHNR and CDR2 FQNEAQ (reference sequence). CDR3 nucleotides: TGTGCCAGCAGCTTAACGGCAGGGAGTGAAAAACTGTTTTTT. Amino acid sequence: CASSLTAGSEKLFF.

This clonotype was observed many times. The rearrangement links TRBV7-3 to TRBJ2-3, with D uncertain. The CDR3 totals 12 residues. Germline V gene lookup returns CDR1 SGHTA and CDR2 FQGTGA. The V end was cut by 1 base, the J end by 6 bases, with 5 bases between. The CDR3 loop reads CASSLIGDTQYF. The CDR3 bases are TGTGCCAGCAGCTTAATTGGGGATACGCAGTATTTT.

CDR3 in DNA: TGTGCCAGCAGTTACAAGGTCGAGGCAGGGGGCAGATACGAGCAGTACTTC. Its translation: CASSYKVEAGGRYEQYF. V usage is TRBV6-2 or TRBV6-3 and J usage is TRBJ2-7, with 8 bases aligning to TRBD1. Trimming took 2 bases from V and 4 from J; bases not matched to a gene: 13. Germline lookup yields CDR1 MNHEY and CDR2 SVGEGT. This CDR3 contains 17 residues.

This clonotype was observed many times. This chain uses TRBV27 with TRBJ1-6; 8 bases fit TRBD1. The V gene's germline CDR1 is MNHEY and CDR2 SMNVEV (reference sequence). V was clipped by 6 bases and J by 8 bases; unmatched bases: 6. This CDR3 has 14 residues. The CDR3: CASRPGQAHSPLHF. The CDR3 DNA is TGTGCCAGCAGGCCGGGACAGGCTCATTCACCCCTCCACTTT.

This chain connects TRBV20-1 to TRBJ1-5; D is possibly TRBD1 (6 bases). V was clipped by 5 bases and J by 3 bases, with 11 bases between them. Germline V gene data show CDR1 as DFQATT and CDR2 as SNEGSKA (reference sequence). This CDR3 region has 13 residues. For the CDR3, the DNA is TGCAGTGCTTCCCGGGACATCAATCAGCCCCAGCATTTT. Translating gives CSASRDINQPQHF.

In this sample, this clonotype turned up a few times. The J gene is TRBJ2-2, the V gene TRBV10-3, with TRBD2 matching over 9 bases. CDR3 length: 13 residues. Germline CDR1 and CDR2: ENHRY and SYGVKD. V was clipped by 8 bases and J by 6 bases; unmatched bases: 4. The CDR3 region is CAIYRGGAGELFF. DNA of the CDR3: TGTGCCATCTACCGCGGGGGGGCCGGGGAGCTGTTTTTT.

The V and J genes are TRBV6-1 and TRBJ2-1, with 10 bases identical to TRBD2. Looked up from germline, CDR1 is MNHNS and CDR2 is SASEGT. V lost 6 bases and J lost 9; bases outside the gene matches: 5. CDR3 length: 13 residues. CDR3 region: CASRSGRAAEQFF. As DNA, the CDR3 is TGTGCCAGCAGAAGCGGGAGGGCCGCTGAGCAGTTCTTC.

This clonotype occurred a few times. The V and J genes are TRBV6-5 and TRBJ2-7, with 9 nucleotides matching TRBD1. The CDR3 sequence is 14 residues long. The germline V gene has CDR1 MNHEY and CDR2 SVGAGI. J lost 3 bases, V lost 2 bases, and 2 bases had no gene match. The chain's CDR3 is CASSYGDRVYEQYF. CDR3 nucleotides: TGTGCCAGCAGTTACGGGGACAGGGTCTACGAGCAGTACTTC.

This clonotype was detected only a few times. V gene TRBV30 combines with J gene TRBJ2-7; 8 positions match TRBD1. Losses at the gene ends were 2 bases for V and 2 bases for J; bases not matched to a gene: 5. Germline lookup yields CDR1 GTSNPN and CDR2 SVGIG (reference sequence). The length of the CDR3 is 14 residues. DNA for the CDR3: TGTGCCTGGAGTTTCGGGACAGGACCCTACGAGCAGTACTTC. Protein: CAWSFGTGPYEQYF.

CDR3 sequence reads: CSADSGGTDTQYF. The CDR3 nucleotides are TGCAGTGCTGACTCAGGGGGCACAGATACGCAGTATTTT. This chain connects TRBV20-1 to TRBJ2-3; possible D gene TRBD1, 6 bases. The CDR3 sequence is 13 residues long. Germline V gene lookup returns CDR1 DFQATT and CDR2 SNEGSKA (reference sequence). V shed 5 bases and J shed 1 base, with 10 bases lying between them.

As concerns this clonotype: A much larger clone is a single base away; this may be a read error. This rearrangement joins TRBV18 to TRBJ1-1; D is unresolved. This CDR3 spans 12 amino acids. V was cut by 1 base and J by 3 bases, with 3 bases left in between. Germline loops: CDR1 KGHSH, CDR2 LQKENI. The CDR3 here is CASSPLDTEAFF. The CDR3, as DNA: TGTGCCAGCTCACCACTGGACACTGAAGCTTTCTTT.

This clonotype was observed many times. The rearrangement links TRBV7-3 to TRBJ1-1; 8 bases are a match to TRBD1. The CDR3 is 16 residues long. V trimming: 5 bases; J trimming: 4 bases; junction bases outside the gene matches: 12. Germline loops: CDR1 SGHTA, CDR2 FQGTGA. The CDR3 DNA reads as TGTGCCAGCAGCCTCCGACCTTTAACAGGGGGCACTGAAGCTTTCTTT. It translates to CASSLRPLTGGTEAFF. The full variable domain, its missing parts supplied by reference TRBV7-3 and TRBJ1-1, is GAGVSQTPSNKVTEKGKYVELRCDPISGHTALYWYRQSLGQGPEFLIYFQGTGAADDSGLPNDRFFAVRPEGSVSTLKIQRTERGDSAVYLCASSLRPLTGGTEAFFGQGTRLTVV.

In its sample, this clonotype was seen many times. The CDR3 loop is CASSSRGGNEQFF. CDR3 nucleotide sequence: TGCGCCAGCAGTTCACGAGGGGGAAATGAGCAGTTCTTC. The J gene is TRBJ2-1, the V gene TRBV4-1, with TRBD1 as a possible D gene (6 bases). The CDR3 is 13 residues long. Germline CDR1 and CDR2: MGHRA and YSYEKL. Trimming pared 6 bases from V and 7 bases from J, leaving 13 bases between.

This clonotype appeared many times. V and J are TRBV6-2 or TRBV6-3 and TRBJ2-5, with D hard to call. Germline CDR1 MNHEY, CDR2 SVGEGT. The CDR3 loop spans 14 amino acids. The germline V and J ends were trimmed by 8 bases and 2 bases, with 15 bases remaining between them. The CDR3 nucleotides are TGTGCCAGCTCCCGGGTCCCTAAACAAGAGACCCAGTACTTC. This codes for CASSRVPKQETQYF.